This T cell receptor beta chain was captured by sequencing in a study of CD8 T cells in ankylosing spondylitis. With 6 bases clipped from V and 2 bases from J, the junction kept 4 bases outside the gene matches. CDR1 is MDHEN, CDR2 SYDVKM, per germline. The CDR3 is 14 amino acids. TCRdb analysed the 5' RACE reads with MiXCR anew, one entry per CDR3 protein. The data hold about 130,000 distinct CDR3 sequences, with roughly 9% observed a single time. Sequenced input: blood, either unsorted or a sorted T cell fraction (not recorded which). The rearrangement links TRBV28 to TRBJ2-3; 8 nucleotides match TRBD1. The origin of this receptor is a male donor with ankylosing spondylitis or in good health (not recorded which). CDR3 sequence (DNA): TGTGCCAGCAGGCGACAGGGGTCCACAGATACGCAGTATTTT. Translation: CASRRQGSTDTQYF.